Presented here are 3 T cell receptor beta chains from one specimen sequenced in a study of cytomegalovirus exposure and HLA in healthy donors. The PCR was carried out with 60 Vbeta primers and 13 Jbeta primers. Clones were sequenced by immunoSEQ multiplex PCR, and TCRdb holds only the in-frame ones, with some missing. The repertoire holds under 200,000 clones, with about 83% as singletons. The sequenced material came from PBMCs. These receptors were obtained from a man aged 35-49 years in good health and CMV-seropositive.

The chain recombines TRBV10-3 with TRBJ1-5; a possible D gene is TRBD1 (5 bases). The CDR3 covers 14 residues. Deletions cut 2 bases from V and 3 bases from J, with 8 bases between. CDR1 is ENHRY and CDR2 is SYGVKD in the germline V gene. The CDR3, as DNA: TGTGCCATCAGTGAGGCAGGGTCCAATCAGCCCCAGCATTTT. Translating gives CAISEAGSNQPQHF.

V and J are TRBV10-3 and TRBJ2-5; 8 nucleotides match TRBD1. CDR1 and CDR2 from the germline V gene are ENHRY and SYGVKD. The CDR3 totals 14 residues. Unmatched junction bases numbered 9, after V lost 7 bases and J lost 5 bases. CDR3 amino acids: CAIISGQGGETQYF. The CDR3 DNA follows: TGTGCCATCATTTCCGGACAGGGCGGGGAGACCCAGTACTTC.

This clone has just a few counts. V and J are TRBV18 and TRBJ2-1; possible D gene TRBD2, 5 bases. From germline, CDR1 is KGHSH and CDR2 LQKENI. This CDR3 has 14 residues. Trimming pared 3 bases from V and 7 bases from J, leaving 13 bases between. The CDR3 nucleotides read TGTGCCAGCTCACCGGCGGGCCTAACTAATGAGCAGTTCTTC. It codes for CASSPAGLTNEQFF.